Reported below is one TCR beta chain. This CDR3 region has 15 residues. The sample belongs to a study of blood T cell repertoires in COVID-19. About the research overall: Spain, Italy and the United States supplied samples that represented acute and convalescent COVID-19. Sample material is recorded as cDNA or gDNA derived from T cells, B-cell-depleted T cells, or PBMCs.

Source study methods: Amplified reference gene primers provided the basis for estimating nucleated cell counts. TCRdb keeps only in-frame clones here, not all; method: immunoSEQ multiplex PCR. V, J and clone size are taken as reported in that table, and D and trimming were inferred from the DNA itself. The sample holds under 150,000 clones, about 86% seen once. The receptor comes from a woman aged 50 to 60 who had recovered from COVID-19. The material sequenced was peripheral blood. This chain connects TRBV21-1 to TRBJ1-1; the table's D call, TRBD1, was not checked against the DNA. TRBV21-1 is marked as a pseudogene. The CDR3, as DNA: TGTGCCAGCAGCAAAGCGGGACAGACGAACACTGAAGCTTTCTTT. This translates into CASSKAGQTNTEAFF.